The following is a T cell receptor beta chain sequence with its context. Antigen: not known. This entry is derived from a study of a mutant IDH1 vaccine in newly diagnosed glioma. About the research overall: Treatment recipients were approximately 60% male and around 38% female, and their mean age was about 40 years. Previous treatment comprised radiotherapy, temozolomide, or both, mostly both.

The CDR3 has 15 residues. V was shortened by 2 bases and J by 2 bases, with 14 bases between the two germline ends. Germline CDR1 SGDLS, CDR2 YYNGEE. Regarding time point: week 47, end of study. Each dose delivered 300 ug of mutant IDH1 20-mer peptide subcutaneously with imiquimod. Libraries were prepared by immunoSEQ multiplex PCR; TCRdb keeps only in-frame clonotypes and omits some of them. Altogether about 85,000 clones are present, approximately 89% being singletons, with the ten largest covering roughly 0.74%. This specimen consisted of PBMCs, obtained from a glioma patient whose treatment included an IDH1 peptide vaccine. The TCR originated in a woman aged 45-65 years with glioma. The chain employs TRBV9 and TRBJ2-7, with D maybe TRBD2 (5 bases). CDR3 sequence (DNA): TGTGCCAGCAGCGTTTCATCCGGAGGTACCTACGAGCAGTACTTC. It translates to CASSVSSGGTYEQYF.